The clone carrying this T cell receptor beta chain was recorded at least ten times. The read falls 3 residues short of the CDR3 end, and the missing part is taken from the germline J gene. The assay was immunoSEQ multiplex PCR, and TCRdb's table has in-frame clones only and misses some. This sample has approximately 51,000 clones, each found more than once. The data stem from a study of T cell clonality in common variable immunodeficiency. The CDR3 totals 13 residues. Germline trimming cut 4 bases from V and 6 bases from J; bases unmatched to any gene: 8. Germline loops: CDR1 GTSNPN, CDR2 SVGIG (reference sequence).

Sequenced sample: peripheral blood mononuclear cells. The chain is built from TRBV30 and TRBJ1-2; 7 bases are a match to TRBD1. This clonotype was sampled from a person aged 18 to 70 in good health. The chain's CDR3 is CAWNLRQGDGYTF. CDR3 bases read: TGTGCCTGGAACCTACGACAGGGTGATGGC. The whole variable domain, remainder taken from reference TRBV30 and TRBJ1-2, is SQTIHQWPATLVQPVGSPLSLECTVEGTSNPNLYWYRQAAGRGLQLLFYSVGIGQISSEVPQNLSASRPQDRQFILSSKKLLLSDSGFYLCAWNLRQGDGYTFGSGTRLTVV.